Presented here are 6 T cell receptor beta chains from one specimen sequenced in a study of cytomegalovirus exposure and HLA in healthy donors. A multiplex PCR was run with 60 Vbeta primers and 13 Jbeta primers. The data were produced by immunoSEQ multiplex PCR, yet TCRdb's version contains in-frame clones alone and is incomplete. The data show 160,000 or so clones, around 79% seen once. The sample taken for sequencing was PBMCs. The receptors derive from a man aged 40-50 years in good health and CMV-seronegative.

This clone was recorded once. The rearrangement joins TRBV13 to TRBJ2-3; D not resolved. V lost 4 bases and J 2 bases, leaving 16 bases between the germline ends. Germline CDR1 PRHDT, CDR2 FYEKMQ (reference sequence). CDR3 length equals 16 residues. CDR3: CASSSQSPDITDTQYF. CDR3 nucleotide sequence: TGTGCCAGCAGCTCACAGTCTCCCGATATCACAGATACGCAGTATTTT. The full variable domain, in which reference TRBV13 and TRBJ2-3 provide the parts outside the CDR3, is AAGVIQSPRHLIKEKRETATLKCYPIPRHDTVYWYQQGPGQDPQFLISFYEKMQSDKGSIPDRFSAQQFSDYHSELNMSSLELGDSALYFCASSSQSPDITDTQYFGPGTRLTVL.

The chain is built from TRBV4-3 and TRBJ2-1; TRBD2 matches 9 bases. V shed 5 bases and J 7 bases; nucleotides not matched to a gene: 12. Germline V gene sequence: CDR1 LGHNA, CDR2 YSLEER. There are 16 residues in the CDR3. The DNA of the CDR3 is TGCGCCAGCAGCGGTTCGGTAGCGGGAGAAGGAAATGAGCAGTTCTTC. Translation: CASSGSVAGEGNEQFF.

The chain carries TRBV9 and TRBJ2-7, with D perhaps TRBD1 (6 bases). The V gene's germline CDR1 is SGDLS and CDR2 YYNGEE. The ends were cut back, 4 bases at V and 3 bases at J, with 23 bases in the middle. The CDR3 runs to 17 residues. The CDR3 sequence is CASSPSRVTGLDYEQYF. The CDR3 nucleotides are TGTGCCAGCAGCCCAAGTAGGGTGACAGGCTTAGACTACGAGCAGTACTTC.

The rearrangement uses TRBV11-3 and TRBJ2-3; 7 positions match TRBD2. This CDR3 is built from 12 residues. The ends lost 4 bases at V and 5 bases at J; junction bases unmatched: 0. Germline V lookup: CDR1 SGHNT, CDR2 YENEEA. Here the CDR3 DNA reads TGTGCCAGCAGCTCTAGCGGAGATACGCAGTATTTT. It encodes CASSSSGDTQYF.

The chain recombines TRBV6-4 with TRBJ2-1, with TRBD2 matching over 9 bases. This CDR3 has 17 amino acids. With V trimmed by 3 bases and J by 7 bases, 13 bases remained unmatched. Germline CDR1 and CDR2: MRHNA and SNTAGT. The CDR3 nucleotides are TGTGCCAGCAGTGAAGGGAGCGGGAGGCCCCTAGTTAATGAGCAGTTCTTC. Translating it yields CASSEGSGRPLVNEQFF.

The CDR3 protein is CSVGRLAGESNIQYF. The CDR3, as DNA: TGCAGCGTTGGTCGGCTAGCGGGAGAATCGAACATTCAGTACTTC. The chain links TRBV29-1 to TRBJ2-4; 10 nucleotides line up with TRBD2. This CDR3 is 15 amino acids long. With V trimmed by 4 bases and J by 7 bases, 10 bases remained unmatched. The germline V gene encodes CDR1 SQVTM and CDR2 ANQGSEA. Full variable domain (outside the CDR3, taken from reference TRBV29-1 and TRBJ2-4): SAVISQKPSRDICQRGTSLTIQCQVDSQVTMMFWYRQQPGQSLTLIATANQGSEATYESGFVIDKFPISRPNLTFSTLTVSNMSPEDSSIYLCSVGRLAGESNIQYFGAGTRLSVL.